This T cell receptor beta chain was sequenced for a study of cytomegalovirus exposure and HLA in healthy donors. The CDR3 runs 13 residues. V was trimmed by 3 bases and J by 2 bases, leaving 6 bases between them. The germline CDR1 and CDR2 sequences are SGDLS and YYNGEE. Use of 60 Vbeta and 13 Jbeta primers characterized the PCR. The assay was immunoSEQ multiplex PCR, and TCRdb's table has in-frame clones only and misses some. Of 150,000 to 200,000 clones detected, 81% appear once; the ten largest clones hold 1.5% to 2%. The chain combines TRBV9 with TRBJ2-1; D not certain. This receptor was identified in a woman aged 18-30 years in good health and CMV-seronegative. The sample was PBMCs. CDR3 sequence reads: CASSETPYNEQFF. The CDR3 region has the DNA TGTGCCAGCAGCGAGACTCCCTACAATGAGCAGTTCTTC. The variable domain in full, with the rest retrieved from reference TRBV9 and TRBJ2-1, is DSGVTQTPKHLITATGQRVTLRCSPRSGDLSVYWYQQSLDQGLQFLIQYYNGEERAKGNILERFSAQQFPDLHSELNLSSLELGDSALYFCASSETPYNEQFFGPGTRLTVL.